This T cell receptor (beta chain) was identified in a study of T cells in Graves' hyperthyroidism and ophthalmopathy. The hyperthyroidism patients had all been newly diagnosed, and their disease duration was under 2 months. Their ages ranged from 18 to 65 years. With 1 base removed from V and 2 bases from J, the gap between germline ends came to 8 bases. CDR3 length: 14 amino acids. Germline values: CDR1 SEHNR, CDR2 FQNEAQ (reference sequence). Many counts were recorded for this clonotype. The CDR3 regions of TCR beta were amplified from RNA transcripts. RT-PCR in the first round (using the HTBI primer set) targeted the TCR CDR3. Using its own MiXCR run on the multiplex PCR reads, TCRdb lists one record per CDR3 protein. The sample contains hundreds of thousands of distinct CDR3 sequences, over 15% of which appear only once.

The sequenced sample consisted of blood. The sequence derives from a woman aged 18-29 years with Graves' hyperthyroidism. The rearrangement uses TRBV7-9 and TRBJ2-5; D is unclear. CDR3 amino acids: CASSLGHRQETQYF. The CDR3 DNA reads TGTGCCAGCAGCTTAGGGCACAGACAAGAGACCCAGTACTTC.